The rows below give T cell receptor beta chains drawn from one sample of a study of T cell responses to AZD1222 COVID-19 vaccine. Profiled with immunoSEQ multiplex PCR; TCRdb holds only in-frame clones, not every one. This sample yields about 120,000 clones, of which 70% to 90% are seen a single time; more than 3% belongs to the top ten. Here the sequenced sample was peripheral blood, taken on day 0 of MenACWY control vaccination. These receptors were collected from an adult in good health. CDR3s include the opening cysteine and the closing phenylalanine or tryptophan. The order of the fields is V gene, D gene, clone size, J gene, CDR3 protein, CDR3 DNA. The D gene is left open where the match is weak. Clone size is given for some rows only: seen once, a few or many times, or a class if the clone is expanded.

v_gene: TRBV4-1
d_gene: TRBD1
abundance: NA
j_gene: TRBJ2-1
CDR3aa: CASSPSGTGVSNEQFF
CDR3nt: TGCGCCAGCAGCCCGTCGGGGACAGGGGTATCCAATGAGCAGTTCTTC

v_gene: TRBV6-5
d_gene: NA
abundance: NA
j_gene: TRBJ1-1
CDR3aa: CASSSSGGGKAEAFF
CDR3nt: TGTGCCAGCAGTTCTTCCGGCGGGGGTAAGGCTGAAGCTTTCTTT

v_gene: TRBV7-6
d_gene: TRBD1
abundance: NA
j_gene: TRBJ1-4
CDR3aa: CASSQGARSEKLFF
CDR3nt: TGTGCCAGCAGCCAGGGGGCTCGTAGTGAAAAACTGTTTTTT

v_gene: TRBV4-2
d_gene: NA
abundance: NA
j_gene: TRBJ2-7
CDR3aa: CASSQERLAYEQYF
CDR3nt: TGTGCCAGCAGCCAAGAAAGACTAGCCTACGAGCAGTACTTC

v_gene: TRBV7-9
d_gene: TRBD2
abundance: NA
j_gene: TRBJ2-3
CDR3aa: CASSPGLAGGPDTQYF
CDR3nt: TGTGCCAGCAGCCCCGGACTAGCGGGGGGGCCAGATACGCAGTATTTT

v_gene: TRBV19
d_gene: NA
abundance: NA
j_gene: TRBJ2-1
CDR3aa: CASSAQQGNEQFF
CDR3nt: TGTGCCAGTAGTGCCCAACAGGGTAATGAGCAGTTCTTC

v_gene: TRBV29-1
d_gene: TRBD1
abundance: NA
j_gene: TRBJ1-1
CDR3aa: CSVEAGGTEAFF
CDR3nt: TGCAGCGTTGAAGCAGGGGGGACTGAAGCTTTCTTT

v_gene: TRBV2
d_gene: TRBD1
abundance: NA
j_gene: TRBJ2-6
CDR3aa: CASRRGTGSAGANVLTF
CDR3nt: TGTGCCAGCAGGAGGGGGACAGGGAGTGCTGGGGCCAACGTCCTGACTTTC

v_gene: TRBV28
d_gene: TRBD1
abundance: NA
j_gene: TRBJ1-2
CDR3aa: CASSSQGYGYTF
CDR3nt: TGTGCCAGCAGTTCACAGGGGTATGGCTACACCTTC

v_gene: TRBV28
d_gene: NA
abundance: NA
j_gene: TRBJ2-1
CDR3aa: CASSLTGAGVNEQFF
CDR3nt: TGTGCCAGCAGCTTGACAGGTGCGGGAGTCAATGAGCAGTTCTTC

v_gene: TRBV18
d_gene: TRBD1
abundance: NA
j_gene: TRBJ1-1
CDR3aa: CASSSRQGYTEAFF
CDR3nt: TGTGCCAGCTCATCTCGACAGGGGTACACTGAAGCTTTCTTT

v_gene: TRBV28
d_gene: NA
abundance: NA
j_gene: TRBJ2-5
CDR3aa: CASGTRGVQETQYF
CDR3nt: TGTGCCAGCGGGACAAGGGGAGTACAAGAGACCCAGTACTTC

v_gene: TRBV6-6
d_gene: NA
abundance: NA
j_gene: TRBJ1-3
CDR3aa: CASTGPSGNTIYF
CDR3nt: TGTGCCAGCACCGGCCCCTCTGGAAACACCATATATTTT

v_gene: TRBV7-9
d_gene: TRBD1
abundance: NA
j_gene: TRBJ2-2
CDR3aa: CASSPTGNVAGELFF
CDR3nt: TGTGCCAGCAGCCCGACAGGGAACGTCGCCGGGGAGCTGTTTTTT

v_gene: TRBV15
d_gene: TRBD2
abundance: NA
j_gene: TRBJ2-5
CDR3aa: CATSRGKSGLAGGQGTQYF
CDR3nt: TGTGCCACCAGCAGAGGGAAGAGCGGACTAGCGGGGGGGCAGGGGACCCAGTACTTC

v_gene: TRBV7-9
d_gene: NA
abundance: NA
j_gene: TRBJ1-6
CDR3aa: CASSQDSYNSPLHF
CDR3nt: TGTGCCAGCAGCCAGGACTCGTATAATTCACCCCTCCACTTT

v_gene: TRBV6-1
d_gene: NA
abundance: once
j_gene: TRBJ1-5
CDR3aa: CASSGGRGQAAYQPQHF
CDR3nt: TGTGCCAGCAGTGGGGGGCGGGGGCAAGCCGCCTATCAGCCCCAGCATTTT

v_gene: TRBV9
d_gene: NA
abundance: NA
j_gene: TRBJ2-2
CDR3aa: CASNLYATGSGELFF
CDR3nt: TGTGCCAGCAACCTTTACGCAACGGGCTCCGGGGAGCTGTTTTTT

v_gene: TRBV7-6
d_gene: NA
abundance: NA
j_gene: TRBJ2-2
CDR3aa: CASSLVTPANTGELFF
CDR3nt: TGTGCCAGCAGCTTAGTTACCCCCGCGAACACCGGGGAGCTGTTTTTT

v_gene: TRBV3-1/TRBV3-2
d_gene: NA
abundance: NA
j_gene: TRBJ1-5
CDR3aa: CASSLDRSQPQHF
CDR3nt: TGTGCCAGCAGTCTCGACAGGAGTCAGCCCCAGCATTTT

v_gene: TRBV5-1
d_gene: TRBD1
abundance: NA
j_gene: TRBJ2-7
CDR3aa: CASSVRGTSPGQGDYEQYF
CDR3nt: TGCGCCAGCAGCGTGAGGGGGACTTCACCGGGACAGGGCGACTACGAGCAGTACTTC

v_gene: TRBV19
d_gene: NA
abundance: NA
j_gene: TRBJ1-2
CDR3aa: CASSSGVVYGYTF
CDR3nt: TGTGCCAGTTCTTCAGGGGTTGTCTATGGCTACACCTTC

v_gene: TRBV3-1/TRBV3-2
d_gene: NA
abundance: NA
j_gene: TRBJ1-3
CDR3aa: CASSQREAGNTIYF
CDR3nt: TGTGCCAGCAGCCAAAGGGAGGCTGGAAACACCATATATTTT

v_gene: TRBV19
d_gene: NA
abundance: NA
j_gene: TRBJ1-5
CDR3aa: CASNPRREGNQPQHF
CDR3nt: TGTGCCAGTAACCCCAGGCGGGAGGGCAATCAGCCCCAGCATTTT

v_gene: TRBV18
d_gene: NA
abundance: NA
j_gene: TRBJ1-1
CDR3aa: CASSPNRNTEAFF
CDR3nt: TGTGCCAGCTCACCAAACAGGAACACTGAAGCTTTCTTT